Listed below are T cell receptor beta chains from one sample, sequenced in a study of T cell changes during pregnancy in multiple sclerosis. Using immunoSEQ multiplex PCR, the repertoire was profiled, and TCRdb retains in-frame clones only, with some absent. The table has about 92,000 clones, roughly 92% seen once; the top ten hold 2.6%. The sequencing here drew on peripheral blood, taken in the first trimester of pregnancy. These receptor sequences come from a female donor with multiple sclerosis, enrolled in a pregnancy study. CDR3s include the opening cysteine and the closing phenylalanine or tryptophan. The order of the fields is V gene, D gene, J gene, clone size, CDR3 protein, CDR3 DNA. D genes are given only for firm matches. The size of a clone is reported for some rows only, either as once, few or many, or as a class for expanded clones.

V: TRBV2
D: -
J: TRBJ1-5
size: -
CDR3: CASSELRTPDQPQHF
DNA: TGTGCCAGCAGTGAATTAAGGACACCAGATCAGCCCCAGCATTTT

V: TRBV11-3
D: TRBD1
J: TRBJ1-1
size: once
CDR3: CASSRQGYTEAFF
DNA: TGTGCCAGCAGTCGACAGGGTTACACTGAAGCTTTCTTT

V: TRBV23-1
D: -
J: TRBJ2-6
size: once
CDR3: CASSQSVAEDPEISGANVLTF
DNA: TGCGCCAGCAGTCAATCTGTGGCGGAGGACCCAGAAATCTCTGGGGCCAACGTCCTGACTTTC

V: TRBV28
D: TRBD2
J: TRBJ2-7
size: -
CDR3: CASSPMLGLAGVALGEQYF
DNA: TGTGCCAGCAGTCCAATGTTGGGGCTAGCGGGAGTTGCCCTTGGCGAGCAGTACTTC

V: TRBV7-9
D: -
J: TRBJ2-7
size: -
CDR3: CASSPPQGYYEQYF
DNA: TGTGCCAGCAGCCCCCCCCAGGGCTACTACGAGCAGTACTTC

V: TRBV28
D: TRBD2
J: TRBJ2-5
size: -
CDR3: CASSSSGLGLETQYF
DNA: TGTGCCAGCAGTTCCTCGGGACTAGGACTAGAGACCCAGTACTTC

V: TRBV5-4
D: -
J: TRBJ2-5
size: -
CDR3: CASSLALQETQYF
DNA: TGTGCCAGCAGCTTGGCCCTCCAAGAGACCCAGTACTTC

V: TRBV5-6
D: TRBD2
J: TRBJ2-1
size: -
CDR3: CASSFLLAGERYNEQFF
DNA: TGTGCCAGCAGCTTCTTACTAGCGGGAGAGCGCTACAATGAGCAGTTCTTC

V: TRBV5-1
D: TRBD1
J: TRBJ1-1
size: -
CDR3: CASSLPGTGVTEAFF
DNA: TGCGCCAGCAGCTTGCCAGGGACAGGGGTAACTGAAGCTTTCTTT

V: TRBV11-2
D: -
J: TRBJ2-7
size: -
CDR3: CASSLETWLGNYEQYF
DNA: TGTGCCAGCAGCTTAGAAACTTGGCTAGGAAACTACGAGCAGTACTTC

V: TRBV5-1
D: -
J: TRBJ2-7
size: -
CDR3: CASSLDAASSYEQYF
DNA: TGCGCCAGCAGCTTGGACGCGGCGAGCTCCTACGAGCAGTACTTC

V: TRBV10-3
D: TRBD2
J: TRBJ2-1
size: few
CDR3: CAIRGTSRSSYNEQFF
DNA: TGTGCCATCAGGGGGACTAGTCGAAGCTCCTACAATGAGCAGTTCTTC

V: TRBV28
D: TRBD1
J: TRBJ1-4
size: -
CDR3: CASSHYPGTGDEKLFF
DNA: TGTGCCAGCAGTCACTACCCCGGGACAGGGGATGAAAAACTGTTTTTT

V: TRBV29-1
D: -
J: TRBJ1-2
size: -
CDR3: CSARGGIVGGYTF
DNA: TGCAGCGCCCGGGGGGGCATAGTCGGTGGCTACACCTTC

V: TRBV10-3
D: -
J: TRBJ2-6
size: -
CDR3: CAISESGGSGANVLTF
DNA: TGTGCCATCAGTGAGTCGGGGGGCTCTGGGGCCAACGTCCTGACTTTC

V: TRBV6-1
D: TRBD1
J: TRBJ1-5
size: -
CDR3: CASSDKQGIGNQPQHF
DNA: TGTGCCAGCAGTGACAAACAGGGGATTGGAAATCAGCCCCAGCATTTT

V: TRBV19
D: TRBD1
J: TRBJ1-1
size: -
CDR3: CASSTTGEAFF
DNA: TGTGCCAGTAGTACGACAGGGGAAGCTTTCTTT

V: TRBV7-2
D: -
J: TRBJ2-7
size: once
CDR3: CASSLVSPIPSEQYF
DNA: TGTGCCAGCAGCTTAGTAAGCCCGATACCTAGCGAGCAGTACTTC

V: TRBV28
D: TRBD1
J: TRBJ1-1
size: -
CDR3: CASSLGDRKTEAFF
DNA: TGTGCCAGCAGTTTGGGGGACAGGAAGACTGAAGCTTTCTTT

V: TRBV29-1
D: TRBD1
J: TRBJ2-1
size: -
CDR3: CSVDQGVNDEQFF
DNA: TGCAGCGTTGACCAGGGGGTGAACGATGAGCAGTTCTTC

V: TRBV7-3
D: TRBD2
J: TRBJ2-1
size: -
CDR3: CASSPPTSGRANRPYNEQFF
DNA: TGTGCCAGCAGCCCTCCGACTAGCGGGAGGGCCAATCGCCCCTACAATGAGCAGTTCTTC

V: TRBV5-1
D: -
J: TRBJ1-4
size: -
CDR3: CASSLTGSNEKLFF
DNA: TGCGCCAGCAGCTTGACAGGGTCTAATGAAAAACTGTTTTTT

V: TRBV19
D: TRBD1
J: TRBJ1-1
size: -
CDR3: CASSISGTVMNTEAFF
DNA: TGTGCCAGTAGTATTTCCGGGACAGTGATGAACACTGAAGCTTTCTTT

V: TRBV7-6
D: TRBD1
J: TRBJ1-6
size: -
CDR3: CASSSQGSGNSPLHF
DNA: TGTGCCAGCAGCTCACAGGGGTCGGGGAATTCACCCCTCCACTTT

V: TRBV5-8
D: -
J: TRBJ1-4
size: -
CDR3: CASSLGGIVGHVSTNEKLFF
DNA: TGTGCCAGCAGCTTGGGAGGGATCGTAGGCCACGTATCGACTAATGAAAAACTGTTTTTT

V: TRBV30
D: -
J: TRBJ2-3
size: -
CDR3: CAWSGRLGGTDTQYF
DNA: TGTGCCTGGAGTGGTAGATTAGGGGGCACAGATACGCAGTATTTT

V: TRBV29-1
D: -
J: TRBJ2-5
size: -
CDR3: CSVSRGGGSETQYF
DNA: TGCAGCGTCTCCCGAGGGGGGGGATCTGAGACCCAGTACTTC

V: TRBV9
D: -
J: TRBJ2-7
size: -
CDR3: CASSVAEGGYEQYF
DNA: TGTGCCAGCAGCGTAGCGGAAGGAGGGTACGAGCAGTACTTC

V: TRBV27
D: TRBD2
J: TRBJ2-1
size: -
CDR3: CASSPSGVEQFF
DNA: TGTGCCAGCAGTCCTAGCGGGGTTGAGCAGTTCTTC

V: TRBV27
D: -
J: TRBJ2-2
size: -
CDR3: CASSPRPTENTGELFF
DNA: TGTGCCAGCAGTCCAAGACCTACAGAAAACACCGGGGAGCTGTTTTTT

V: TRBV4-1
D: -
J: TRBJ1-5
size: -
CDR3: CASSQVHQGNQPQHF
DNA: TGCGCCAGCAGCCAAGTTCACCAGGGCAATCAGCCCCAGCATTTT

V: TRBV9
D: TRBD1
J: TRBJ1-1
size: -
CDR3: CASSGTGGNTEAFF
DNA: TGTGCCAGCAGCGGGACAGGGGGCAACACTGAAGCTTTCTTT

V: TRBV6-5
D: -
J: TRBJ1-1
size: -
CDR3: CASSYGTYGDTEAFF
DNA: TGTGCCAGCAGTTACGGGACTTACGGGGACACTGAAGCTTTCTTT

V: TRBV6-4
D: -
J: TRBJ1-2
size: -
CDR3: CASSDSGTSPFYGYTF
DNA: TGTGCCAGCAGTGACTCCGGGACAAGCCCCTTCTATGGCTACACCTTC

V: TRBV27
D: TRBD1
J: TRBJ2-7
size: -
CDR3: CASSLYPGQGYEQYF
DNA: TGTGCCAGCAGTTTGTACCCGGGACAGGGGTACGAGCAGTACTTC

V: TRBV10-3
D: -
J: TRBJ1-1
size: -
CDR3: CAISESITGFLNTEAFF
DNA: TGTGCCATCAGTGAGTCGATCACGGGGTTTCTGAACACTGAAGCTTTCTTT

V: TRBV7-9
D: -
J: TRBJ2-3
size: -
CDR3: CASSLVGGTEITDTQYF
DNA: TGTGCCAGCAGCTTAGTAGGGGGGACAGAGATCACAGATACGCAGTATTTT

V: TRBV7-8
D: -
J: TRBJ1-2
size: -
CDR3: CASSLGEYGYTF
DNA: TGTGCCAGCAGCTTAGGGGAGTATGGCTACACCTTC

V: TRBV6-5
D: TRBD1
J: TRBJ2-5
size: -
CDR3: CASRRDRVETQYF
DNA: TGTGCCAGCAGAAGGGACAGGGTGGAGACCCAGTACTTC

V: TRBV28
D: TRBD1
J: TRBJ1-4
size: -
CDR3: CASTTRQGEVEKLFF
DNA: TGTGCCAGCACCACTCGGCAGGGGGAGGTCGAAAAACTGTTTTTT

V: TRBV30
D: -
J: TRBJ2-2
size: -
CDR3: CAWSSSRELFF
DNA: TGTGCCTGGAGTAGTAGTCGGGAGCTGTTTTTT

V: TRBV27
D: -
J: TRBJ2-2
size: -
CDR3: CASSGAAFTGELFF
DNA: TGTGCCAGCAGTGGAGCGGCGTTCACCGGGGAGCTGTTTTTT

V: TRBV6-1
D: TRBD1
J: TRBJ2-5
size: few
CDR3: CASTLSTGARETQYF
DNA: TGTGCCAGCACTCTTTCGACAGGGGCACGCGAGACCCAGTACTTC

V: TRBV25-1
D: -
J: TRBJ2-1
size: -
CDR3: CASSGAGQYNEQFF
DNA: TGTGCCAGCAGTGGCGCGGGACAGTACAATGAGCAGTTCTTC

V: TRBV27
D: TRBD1
J: TRBJ1-2
size: -
CDR3: CASSLSGTGFGAYGYTF
DNA: TGTGCCAGCAGTTTATCCGGGACAGGGTTCGGGGCCTATGGCTACACCTTC

V: TRBV25-1
D: TRBD1
J: TRBJ1-1
size: once
CDR3: CASSECNRGHSMNTEAFF
DNA: TGTGCCAGCAGTGAATGCAACAGGGGGCACTCAATGAACACTGAAGCTTTCTTT

V: TRBV6-1
D: TRBD2
J: TRBJ2-1
size: -
CDR3: CASSERASGKNNEQFF
DNA: TGTGCCAGCAGTGAAAGGGCTAGCGGAAAGAACAATGAGCAGTTCTTC

V: TRBV19
D: TRBD1
J: TRBJ2-2
size: -
CDR3: CASSKPTGAYPGELFF
DNA: TGTGCCAGTAGTAAACCGACAGGGGCCTATCCCGGGGAGCTGTTTTTT

V: TRBV28
D: TRBD1
J: TRBJ2-5
size: -
CDR3: CASGTGLETQYF
DNA: TGTGCCAGCGGGACAGGGCTCGAGACCCAGTACTTC

V: TRBV27
D: TRBD1
J: TRBJ2-1
size: once
CDR3: CASSPGTASYNEQFF
DNA: TGTGCCAGCAGCCCCGGGACAGCCTCCTACAATGAGCAGTTCTTC

V: TRBV5-1
D: TRBD1
J: TRBJ2-6
size: -
CDR3: CASSQETGPGANVLTF
DNA: TGCGCCAGCAGCCAAGAGACAGGGCCTGGGGCCAACGTCCTGACTTTC

V: TRBV28
D: TRBD2
J: TRBJ2-1
size: -
CDR3: CASSFGLADDNEQFF
DNA: TGTGCCAGCAGTTTCGGCCTAGCGGACGACAATGAGCAGTTCTTC

V: TRBV27
D: -
J: TRBJ1-1
size: -
CDR3: CASSIYREGNTEAFF
DNA: TGTGCCAGCAGTATCTACAGGGAGGGGAACACTGAAGCTTTCTTT

V: TRBV4-2
D: TRBD2
J: TRBJ2-7
size: -
CDR3: CASSQDTSGRVHEQYF
DNA: TGTGCCAGCAGCCAAGATACTAGCGGGAGGGTTCACGAGCAGTACTTC

V: TRBV6-6
D: TRBD1
J: TRBJ2-7
size: -
CDR3: CASRPGTGTNEQYF
DNA: TGTGCCAGCAGGCCCGGGACAGGGACCAACGAGCAGTACTTC

V: TRBV27
D: TRBD1
J: TRBJ1-1
size: -
CDR3: CASRTGGTEAFF
DNA: TGTGCCAGCAGAACAGGGGGTACTGAAGCTTTCTTT

V: TRBV28
D: -
J: TRBJ2-2
size: -
CDR3: CASSFLAETGELFF
DNA: TGTGCCAGCAGTTTTCTCGCGGAGACCGGGGAGCTGTTTTTT

V: TRBV7-6
D: -
J: TRBJ1-1
size: -
CDR3: CASSWGGDTEAFF
DNA: TGTGCCAGCTCCTGGGGAGGGGACACTGAAGCTTTCTTT

V: TRBV5-1
D: TRBD1
J: TRBJ1-4
size: -
CDR3: CASRQGNTEKLFF
DNA: TGCGCCAGCCGACAGGGGAATACTGAAAAACTGTTTTTT

V: TRBV2
D: TRBD1
J: TRBJ1-5
size: -
CDR3: CASSESLTGNHQPQHF
DNA: TGTGCCAGCAGTGAGTCCCTGACAGGGAACCATCAGCCCCAGCATTTT